A single sample gave rise to the 29 T cell receptor beta chains below, sequenced in a study of blood T cell repertoires in COVID-19. Clones were sequenced by immunoSEQ multiplex PCR, and TCRdb holds only the in-frame ones, with some missing. The sample includes around 50,000 clones, 88% seen only once; the top ten take around a tenth. Sequenced material: peripheral blood. The receptors stem from a man between 45 and 60 years old with active COVID-19.

The chain is built from TRBV14 and TRBJ1-1; D is ambiguous. CDR3 length: 16 amino acids. The germline V gene encodes CDR1 SGHDN and CDR2 FVKESK. The V end lost 1 base, the J end lost 1 base, and 13 bases lay between the germline ends. CDR3 in amino acids: CASSQVGRGSNTEAFF. CDR3 sequence (DNA): TGTGCCAGCAGCCAAGTGGGGAGAGGGTCGAACACTGAAGCTTTCTTT.

This rearrangement joins TRBV5-1 to TRBJ2-3, with 9 positions matching TRBD2. V trimming: 1 base; J trimming: 1 base; junction bases outside the gene matches: 13. Germline loops: CDR1 SGHRS, CDR2 YFSETQ. The CDR3 totals 19 residues. The CDR3, as DNA: TGCGCCAGCAGCTTGACCGGCGATAGCGGGAGAAGGGGCACAGATACGCAGTATTTT. It specifies CASSLTGDSGRRGTDTQYF.

V gene TRBV28 combines with J gene TRBJ2-7; perhaps TRBD2 as D (5 bases). The V gene's germline CDR1 is MDHEN and CDR2 SYDVKM. The CDR3 is 15 residues long. V was cut by 6 bases and J by 6 bases, with 21 bases left in between. CDR3 residues: CASSPSPTGVGEQYF. The CDR3, as DNA: TGTGCCAGCAGCCCCTCCCCTACCGGGGTCGGCGAGCAGTACTTC.

The rearrangement joins TRBV30 to TRBJ1-5, with D perhaps matching TRBD1 (6 bases). The ends were cut back, 3 bases at V and 6 bases at J, with 9 bases in the middle. Germline CDR1 is GTSNPN and CDR2 is SVGIG (reference sequence). This CDR3 region has 12 residues. The CDR3 nucleotides are TGTGCCTGGAGCCCAGGGGTTCAGCCCCAGCATTTT. Its translation: CAWSPGVQPQHF.

This chain joins TRBV7-3 and TRBJ2-3; tentative D call: TRBD1 (6 bases). Germline V lookup: CDR1 SGHTA, CDR2 FQGTGA. V lost 1 base, J lost 0 bases, and 20 bases lay in between. The CDR3 runs to 19 residues. In nucleotides, the CDR3 is TGTGCCAGCAGCTTAAATCCACCGAAAAGGACAGATAGCACAGATACGCAGTATTTT. Translating it yields CASSLNPPKRTDSTDTQYF.

The chain employs TRBV24-1 and TRBJ2-1; 10 bases match TRBD2. This CDR3 is built from 17 residues. CDR1 KGHDR and CDR2 SFDVKD come from the germline V gene. V gave up 5 bases and J gave up 10 bases; unmatched junction bases: 16. CDR3 in DNA: TGTGCCACCAGTGTCGGACTAGCGGAGTCCATGGTTCGAGAGCAGTTCTTC. This codes for CATSVGLAESMVREQFF.

The V gene is TRBV29-1, the J gene TRBJ1-2; TRBD1 agrees at 7 bases. The CDR3 extends over 14 amino acids. J gave up 6 bases and V 0 bases, and 7 bases lay outside the gene matches. Germline CDR1 and CDR2: SQVTM and ANQGSEA. The CDR3 region is CSVEDPEGGHGYTF. DNA of the CDR3: TGCAGCGTTGAAGATCCGGAAGGGGGCCATGGCTACACCTTC.

This clone showed up just once. This chain joins TRBV29-1 and TRBJ1-1, with D perhaps TRBD1 (5 bases). The V gene's germline CDR1 is SQVTM and CDR2 ANQGSEA. The CDR3 contains 12 residues. The V gene lost 7 bases and the J gene lost 2 bases, with 11 bases spanning the gap. The CDR3 region is CSAAGSNTEAFF. Written as DNA, the CDR3 is TGCAGCGCCGCAGGGTCTAACACTGAAGCTTTCTTT.

The sample holds a few counts of this clone. The rearrangement uses TRBV14 and TRBJ2-2; 7 bases map to TRBD1. This CDR3 has 15 amino acids. Germline loops: CDR1 SGHDN, CDR2 FVKESK. V trimming: 2 bases; J trimming: 5 bases; junction bases outside the gene matches: 5. The CDR3 is CASSQSQGPTGELFF. The DNA of the CDR3 is TGTGCCAGCAGCCAATCACAGGGGCCAACCGGGGAGCTGTTTTTT.

V usage is TRBV6-1 and J usage is TRBJ1-1; D call uncertain. The germline V and J ends were trimmed by 0 bases and 11 bases, with 13 bases remaining between them. The germline V gene encodes CDR1 MNHNS and CDR2 SASEGT. The CDR3 sequence is 13 residues long. The CDR3 nucleotides are TGTGCCAGCAGTGAAGCGACGGACGGGGAGGCTTTCTTT. Amino acid sequence: CASSEATDGEAFF.

The chain carries TRBV2 and TRBJ1-4; 8 bases line up with TRBD1. This CDR3 spans 15 amino acids. Germline trimming cut 5 bases from V and 10 bases from J; bases unmatched to any gene: 12. In germline, CDR1 is SNHLY, CDR2 FYNNEI. DNA of the CDR3: TGTGCCAGCAGTTCCCCCAGGACAGGGCTAGGAAAACTGTTTTTT. Translating it yields CASSSPRTGLGKLFF.

The rearrangement links TRBV6-5 to TRBJ1-6; 10 bases are a match to TRBD1. CDR3 length: 16 amino acids. Per germline, CDR1 MNHEY and CDR2 SVGAGI. The V and J ends lost 4 bases and 7 bases, in that order; junction bases with no gene match: 7. The CDR3 region has the DNA TGTGCCAGCAGTTCCGACAGGGGGCGAGAAAATTCACCCCTCCACTTT. It translates to CASSSDRGRENSPLHF.

The chain has TRBV6-5 and TRBJ2-5; D is perhaps TRBD1 (5 bases). Germline V gene lookup returns CDR1 MNHEY and CDR2 SVGAGI. Trimming took 6 bases from V and 4 from J, leaving 18 bases between them. This CDR3 is 15 amino acids long. CDR3 sequence reads: CASRGTGAGRETQYF. The CDR3, as DNA: TGTGCCAGCAGGGGAACTGGGGCCGGACGAGAGACCCAGTACTTC.

This chain connects TRBV28 to TRBJ1-2; D possibly corresponds to TRBD1 (6 bases). Trimming took 8 bases from V and 5 from J, leaving 21 bases between them. Germline V lookup: CDR1 MDHEN, CDR2 SYDVKM. The CDR3 spans 15 residues. For the CDR3, the DNA is TGTGCCAGCGGCGGGCGCGGGGGGCGTAGATATGGCTACACCTTC. It specifies CASGGRGGRRYGYTF.

The chain carries TRBV2 and TRBJ1-1; TRBD1 matches at 7 bases. CDR3 length: 15 amino acids. Germline V lookup: CDR1 SNHLY, CDR2 FYNNEI. Trimming cost V 6 bases and J 1 base; bases outside gene matches: 8. CDR3 nucleotides: TGTGCCAGCAGGGAGGACAGGTGGAGGAACACTGAAGCTTTCTTT. This encodes CASREDRWRNTEAFF.

This chain uses TRBV3-1 (or the pseudogene TRBV3-2) with TRBJ2-7, with D possibly matching TRBD2 (5 bases). V was trimmed by 0 bases and J by 2 bases, leaving 14 bases between them. This CDR3 comprises 16 residues. Germline CDR1 and CDR2: LGHDT and YNNKEL (reference sequence). CDR3: CASSQDSRGLTYEQYF. CDR3 DNA sequence: TGTGCCAGCAGCCAAGATTCCCGGGGTTTGACCTACGAGCAGTACTTC.

The chain couples TRBV28 to TRBJ1-5; unclear D gene. V was shortened by 6 bases and J by 0 bases, with 9 bases between the two germline ends. CDR3 length: 14 amino acids. CDR1 and CDR2 (germline): MDHEN, SYDVKM. In DNA form, the CDR3 reads TGTGCCAGCAGGTCCGGTTATAGCAATCAGCCCCAGCATTTT. This encodes CASRSGYSNQPQHF.

The chain couples TRBV15 to TRBJ2-5, with D perhaps matching TRBD2 (6 bases). Trimming removed 9 bases at V and 0 bases at J, with 8 bases between. Germline assignment: CDR1 LNHNV and CDR2 YYDKDF (reference sequence). This CDR3 spans 12 amino acids. The CDR3 is CATGGDQETQYF. The CDR3 DNA reads as TGTGCCACGGGCGGGGACCAAGAGACCCAGTACTTC.

This clone was observed once. J is TRBJ2-1 and V is TRBV29-1, with 7 bases that match TRBD2. V trimming: 6 bases; J trimming: 5 bases; junction bases outside the gene matches: 7. From germline, CDR1 is SQVTM and CDR2 ANQGSEA. The CDR3 spans 13 residues. The DNA for the CDR3 is TGCAGCGTCCGAGCGGGGCTACACAATGAGCAGTTCTTC. Protein sequence: CSVRAGLHNEQFF.

The J gene is TRBJ1-4, the V gene TRBV5-1; possibly TRBD1 for D (5 bases). Per the germline V gene, CDR1 is SGHRS and CDR2 is YFSETQ. Trimming cost V 4 bases and J 2 bases, with 9 bases left between them. The CDR3 spans 14 residues. The CDR3 DNA follows: TGCGCCAGCAGCGAGGACAAGACTAATGAAAAACTGTTTTTT. This translates into CASSEDKTNEKLFF.

The chain recombines TRBV7-3 with TRBJ1-4; 7 bases align to TRBD1. CDR1 is SGHTA, CDR2 FQGTGA, per germline. J lost 0 bases, V lost 5 bases, and 15 bases had no gene match. There are 19 residues in the CDR3. The CDR3 sequence is CASSGSGTVDRATNEKLFF. CDR3 coding DNA: TGTGCCAGCAGCGGGTCGGGGACAGTCGATCGGGCAACTAATGAAAAACTGTTTTTT.

V usage is TRBV3-1 (or the pseudogene TRBV3-2) and J usage is TRBJ1-1; D may be TRBD1 (6 bases). The CDR3 is 15 amino acids. Trimming left V 0 bases short and J 5 bases short, with 13 bases between. The germline gives CDR1 LGHDT, CDR2 YNNKEL (reference sequence). The CDR3 DNA is TGTGCCAGCAGCCAAGACGAAGGGGGGGGGACTGAAGCTTTCTTT. This codes for CASSQDEGGGTEAFF.

This sequence joins TRBV7-6 and TRBJ2-1; TRBD1 is a possible D gene (5 bases). The CDR3 covers 16 residues. Germline V lookup: CDR1 SGHVS, CDR2 FNYEAQ. Trimming removed 1 base at V and 2 bases at J, with 12 bases between. The CDR3 loop reads CASSLGPGRTYNEQFF. In nucleotides, the CDR3 is TGTGCCAGCAGCTTAGGTCCAGGGCGGACCTACAATGAGCAGTTCTTC.

This clone was seen a single time. The chain has TRBV7-8 and TRBJ1-6; TRBD1 matches 8 bases. Germline CDR1 SGHVS, CDR2 FQNEAQ. V was clipped by 5 bases and J by 5 bases; unmatched bases: 5. This CDR3 contains 15 residues. As DNA, the CDR3 is TGTGCCAGCAGCCCAGGACAGGGCGATAATTCACCCCTCCACTTT. It encodes CASSPGQGDNSPLHF. Full variable domain (remainder filled in from reference TRBV7-8 and TRBJ1-6): GAGVSQSPRYKVAKRGQDVALRCDPISGHVSLFWYQQALGQGPEFLTYFQNEAQLDKSGLPSDRFFAERPEGSVSTLKIQRTQQEDSAVYLCASSPGQGDNSPLHFGNGTRLTVT.

This clone showed up just a few times. The rearrangement links TRBV3-1 (or the pseudogene TRBV3-2) to TRBJ2-7; tentatively, D is TRBD1 (5 bases). Germline CDR1 reads LGHDT; CDR2 reads YNNKEL (reference sequence). The CDR3 is 16 amino acids. Trimming cost V 7 bases and J 2 bases, with 21 bases left between them. CDR3 in amino acids: CASTSRPGLGTYEQYF. CDR3 DNA: TGTGCCAGCACTTCGCGACCAGGGTTGGGTACCTACGAGCAGTACTTC.

The CDR3 region has the DNA TGTGCCAGCAGTGAAGGAGACAGCCCCTATGGCTACACCTTC. Translated: CASSEGDSPYGYTF. The chain couples TRBV6-1 to TRBJ1-2, with D perhaps TRBD1 (5 bases). CDR3 size: 14 residues. Trimming stripped 1 base from V and 4 bases from J, with 10 bases between. CDR1 and CDR2 (germline): MNHNS, SASEGT.

This chain connects TRBV11-2 to TRBJ2-3, with 9 bases lining up with TRBD2. The CDR3 extends over 14 amino acids. V dropped 1 base and J dropped 6; count of bases not matched to a gene: 2. In germline, CDR1 is SGHAT, CDR2 FQNNGV. The CDR3 reads CASSLGGGDDTQYF. The DNA for the CDR3 is TGTGCCAGCAGCTTAGGCGGGGGGGACGATACGCAGTATTTT.

The CDR3 here is CASSFGGEETQYF. CDR3 in DNA: TGTGCCAGCAGTTTTGGCGGTGAAGAGACCCAGTACTTC. The chain has TRBV28 and TRBJ2-5; no reliable D call. The V end was cut by 3 bases, the J end by 3 bases, with 8 bases between. This CDR3 is built from 13 residues. Germline CDR1 and CDR2: MDHEN and SYDVKM.

The rearrangement joins TRBV28 to TRBJ2-1; possibly TRBD2 for D (5 bases). V was pared by 8 bases and J by 2 bases, with 10 bases between. This CDR3 region has 13 residues. In germline, CDR1 is MDHEN, CDR2 SYDVKM. The chain's CDR3 is CASGLWPYNEQFF. The CDR3 DNA sequence: TGTGCCAGCGGACTCTGGCCCTACAATGAGCAGTTCTTC.